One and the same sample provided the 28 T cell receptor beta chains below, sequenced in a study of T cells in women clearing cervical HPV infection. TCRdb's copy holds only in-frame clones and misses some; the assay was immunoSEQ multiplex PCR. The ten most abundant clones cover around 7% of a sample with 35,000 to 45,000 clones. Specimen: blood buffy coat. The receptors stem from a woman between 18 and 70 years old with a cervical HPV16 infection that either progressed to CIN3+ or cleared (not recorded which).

Incomplete CDR3 DNA: TGTGCCAGCAGTTGGGACTCGGAGACC. Its protein is CASSWDSET. The entire CDR3 protein is CASSWDSETQYF. J is TRBJ2-5 and V is TRBV2, with D perhaps TRBD2 (6 bases). Read coverage stops 3 residues before the CDR3 terminus; the germline J gene supplies the remainder. V was clipped by 5 bases and J by 5 bases, with 9 bases between them. Germline V gene lookup returns CDR1 SNHLY and CDR2 FYNNEI. The length of the CDR3 is 12 residues.

CDR3 sequence: CASRIDRFMNTEAFF. The part of the CDR3 DNA that was read is TGTGCCAGCAGAATCGACAGATTCATGAACACTGAA. V gene TRBV7-9 combines with J gene TRBJ1-1, with a possible D match to TRBD1 (5 bases). Read data end 3 residues before the CDR3 end; the end is taken from the germline J gene. Between the trimmed V and J ends, which lost 6 bases and 0 bases, there was a span of 14 bases. Per germline, CDR1 SEHNR and CDR2 FQNEAQ (reference sequence). The CDR3 totals 15 residues.

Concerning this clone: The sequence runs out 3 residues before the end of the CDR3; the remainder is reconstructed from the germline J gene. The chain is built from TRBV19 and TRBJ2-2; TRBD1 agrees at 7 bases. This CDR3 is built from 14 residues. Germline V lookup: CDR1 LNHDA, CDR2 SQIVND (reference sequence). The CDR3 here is CASQWTGHNSPLFF. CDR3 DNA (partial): TGTGCCAGCCAGTGGACAGGACACAATTCACCG.

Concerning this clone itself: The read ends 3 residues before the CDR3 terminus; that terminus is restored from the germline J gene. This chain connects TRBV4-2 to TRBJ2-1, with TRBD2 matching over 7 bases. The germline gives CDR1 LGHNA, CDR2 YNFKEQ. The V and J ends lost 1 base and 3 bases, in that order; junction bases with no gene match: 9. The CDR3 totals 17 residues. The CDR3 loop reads CASSQGAQRGDYNEQFF. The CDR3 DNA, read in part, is TGTGCCAGCAGCCAAGGAGCCCAGCGGGGAGACTACAATGAG.

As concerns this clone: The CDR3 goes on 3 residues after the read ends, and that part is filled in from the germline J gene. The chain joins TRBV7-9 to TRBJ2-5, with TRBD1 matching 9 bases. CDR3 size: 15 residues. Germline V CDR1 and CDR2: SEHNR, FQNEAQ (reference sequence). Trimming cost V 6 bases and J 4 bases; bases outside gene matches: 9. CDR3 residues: CASRRSGQGIETQYF. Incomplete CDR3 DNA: TGTGCCAGCAGACGCTCGGGACAGGGAATAGAGACC. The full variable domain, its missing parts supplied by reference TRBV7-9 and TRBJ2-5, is DTGVSQNPRHKITKRGQNVTFRCDPISEHNRLYWYRQTLGQGPEFLTYFQNEAQLEKSRLLSDRFSAERPKGSFSTLEIQRTEQGDSAMYLCASRRSGQGIETQYFGPGTRLLVL.

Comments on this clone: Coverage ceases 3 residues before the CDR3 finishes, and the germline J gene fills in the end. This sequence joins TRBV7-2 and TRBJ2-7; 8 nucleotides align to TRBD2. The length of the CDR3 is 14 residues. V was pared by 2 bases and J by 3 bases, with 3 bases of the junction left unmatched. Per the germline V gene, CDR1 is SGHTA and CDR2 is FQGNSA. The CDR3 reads CASSLQRGYYEQYF. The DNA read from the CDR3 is TGTGCCAGCAGCTTACAGCGGGGGTACTACGAG.

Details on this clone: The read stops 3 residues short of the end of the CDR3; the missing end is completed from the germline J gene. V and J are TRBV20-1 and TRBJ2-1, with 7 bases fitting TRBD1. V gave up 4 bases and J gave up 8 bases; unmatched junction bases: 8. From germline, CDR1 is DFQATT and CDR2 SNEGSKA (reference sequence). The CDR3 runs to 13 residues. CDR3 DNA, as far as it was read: TGCAGTGCTATAGCCAGGGGGATCCATGAG. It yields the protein CSAIARGIHE. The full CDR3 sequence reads CSAIARGIHEQFF.

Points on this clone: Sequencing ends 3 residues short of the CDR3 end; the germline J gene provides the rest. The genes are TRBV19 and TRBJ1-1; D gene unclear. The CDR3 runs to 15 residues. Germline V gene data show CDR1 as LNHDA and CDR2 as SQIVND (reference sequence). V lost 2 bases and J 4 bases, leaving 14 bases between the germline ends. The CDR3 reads CASSILEAGGTEAFF. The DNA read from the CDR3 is TGTGCCAGTAGTATACTTGAAGCGGGAGGCACTGAA.

The sequenced CDR3 bases are TGTGCCAGCAGCCAAGGGGGACAACCCCAAGAGACC. Translated: CASSQGGQPQET. The entire CDR3 is CASSQGGQPQETQYF. This sequence joins TRBV7-3 and TRBJ2-5; tentatively, D is TRBD1 (6 bases). The DNA ends 3 residues before the CDR3 does, and the rest of the CDR3 is filled in from the germline J gene. This CDR3 contains 15 residues. The V end was cut by 5 bases, the J end by 1 base, with 14 bases between. Germline lookup yields CDR1 SGHTA and CDR2 FQGTGA.

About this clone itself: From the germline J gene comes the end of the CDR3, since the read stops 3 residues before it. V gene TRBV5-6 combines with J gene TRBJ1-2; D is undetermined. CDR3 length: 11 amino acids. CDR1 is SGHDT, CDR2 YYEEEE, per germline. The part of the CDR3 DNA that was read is TGTGCCAGCAGCTTGGCAGGTGGT. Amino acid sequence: CASSLAGG. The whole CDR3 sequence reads CASSLAGGYTF.

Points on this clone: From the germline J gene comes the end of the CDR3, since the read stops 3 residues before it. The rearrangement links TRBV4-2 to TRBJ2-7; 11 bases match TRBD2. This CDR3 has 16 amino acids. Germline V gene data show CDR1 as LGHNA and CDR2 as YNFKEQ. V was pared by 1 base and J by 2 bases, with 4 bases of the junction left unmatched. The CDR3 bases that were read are TGTGCCAGCAGCCAAGTTACTAGCGGGAGCCCCTACGAG. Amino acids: CASSQVTSGSPYE. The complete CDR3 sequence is CASSQVTSGSPYEQYF.

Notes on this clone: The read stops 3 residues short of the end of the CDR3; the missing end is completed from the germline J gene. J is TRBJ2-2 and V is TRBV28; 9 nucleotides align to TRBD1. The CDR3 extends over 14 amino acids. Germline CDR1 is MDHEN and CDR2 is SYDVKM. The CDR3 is CASSLRTGDEKLFF. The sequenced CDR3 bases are TGTGCCAGCAGTTTACGGACAGGGGACGAAAAG.

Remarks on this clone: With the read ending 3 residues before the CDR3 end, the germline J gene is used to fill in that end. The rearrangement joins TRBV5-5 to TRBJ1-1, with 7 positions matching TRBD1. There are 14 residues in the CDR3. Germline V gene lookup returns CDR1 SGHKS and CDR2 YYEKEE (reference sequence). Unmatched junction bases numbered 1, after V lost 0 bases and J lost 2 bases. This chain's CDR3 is CASSLGDSNTEAFF. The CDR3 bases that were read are TGTGCCAGCAGCTTGGGGGACAGTAACACTGAA. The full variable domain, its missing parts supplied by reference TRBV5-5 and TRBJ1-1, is DAGVTQSPTHLIKTRGQQVTLRCSPISGHKSVSWYQQVLGQGPQFIFQYYEKEERGRGNFPDRFSARQFPNYSSELNVNALLLGDSALYLCASSLGDSNTEAFFGQGTRLTVV.

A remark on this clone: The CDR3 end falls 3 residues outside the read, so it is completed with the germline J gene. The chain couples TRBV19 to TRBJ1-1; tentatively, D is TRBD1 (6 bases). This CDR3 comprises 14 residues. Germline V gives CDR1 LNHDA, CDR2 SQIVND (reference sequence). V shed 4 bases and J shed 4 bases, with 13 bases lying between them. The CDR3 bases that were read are TGTGCCAGTAGTAATACAGGGTATGGCACTGAA. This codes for CASSNTGYGTE. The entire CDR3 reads CASSNTGYGTEAFF.

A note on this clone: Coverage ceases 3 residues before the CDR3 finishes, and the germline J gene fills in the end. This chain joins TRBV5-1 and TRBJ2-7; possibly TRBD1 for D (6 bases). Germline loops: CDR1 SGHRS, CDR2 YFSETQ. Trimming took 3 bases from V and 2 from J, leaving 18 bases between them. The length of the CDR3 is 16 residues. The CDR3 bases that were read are TGCGCCAGCAGCTCCGGACAGCGACTATACACCTACGAG. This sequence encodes CASSSGQRLYTYE. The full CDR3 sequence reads CASSSGQRLYTYEQYF.

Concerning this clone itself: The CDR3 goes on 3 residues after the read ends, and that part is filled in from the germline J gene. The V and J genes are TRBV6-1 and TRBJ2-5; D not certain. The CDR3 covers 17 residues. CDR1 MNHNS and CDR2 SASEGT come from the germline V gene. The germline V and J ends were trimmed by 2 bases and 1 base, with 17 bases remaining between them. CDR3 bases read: TGTGCCAGCAGTGAAAAGAAGGCCGGTGGGCTCCAAGAGACC. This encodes CASSEKKAGGLQET. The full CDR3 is CASSEKKAGGLQETQYF.

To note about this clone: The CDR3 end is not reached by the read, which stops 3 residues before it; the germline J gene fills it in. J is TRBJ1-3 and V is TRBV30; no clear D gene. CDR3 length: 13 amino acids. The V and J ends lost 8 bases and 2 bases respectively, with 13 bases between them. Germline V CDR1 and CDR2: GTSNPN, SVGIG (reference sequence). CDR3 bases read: TGTGCCGGTAGGGCCGGGGCTGGAAACACC. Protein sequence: CAGRAGAGNT. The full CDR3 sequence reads CAGRAGAGNTIYF.

CDR3 region: CASSWGHPGGPLHF. CDR3 bases read: TGTGCCAGCAGCTGGGGACATCCTGGGGGCCCC. The V call is TRBV5-6, the J call TRBJ1-6, with D maybe TRBD1 (6 bases). The read falls 3 residues short of the CDR3 end, and the missing part is taken from the germline J gene. This CDR3 is built from 14 residues. Germline V gene lookup returns CDR1 SGHDT and CDR2 YYEEEE.

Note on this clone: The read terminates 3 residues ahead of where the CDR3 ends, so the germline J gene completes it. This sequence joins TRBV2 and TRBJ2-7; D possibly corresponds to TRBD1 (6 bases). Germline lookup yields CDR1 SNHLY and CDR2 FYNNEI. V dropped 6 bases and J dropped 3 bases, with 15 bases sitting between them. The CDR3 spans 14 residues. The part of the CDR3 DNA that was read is TGTGCCAGCAGATACGACAGGATGAGCTACGAG. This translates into CASRYDRMSYE. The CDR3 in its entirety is CASRYDRMSYEQYF.

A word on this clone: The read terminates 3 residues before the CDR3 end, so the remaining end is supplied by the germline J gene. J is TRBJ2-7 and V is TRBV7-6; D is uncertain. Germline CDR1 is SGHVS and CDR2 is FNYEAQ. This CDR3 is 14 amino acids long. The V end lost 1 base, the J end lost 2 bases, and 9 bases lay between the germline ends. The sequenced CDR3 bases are TGTGCCAGCAGCTTAGAATTAGTCCCCTACGAG. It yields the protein CASSLELVPYE. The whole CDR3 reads CASSLELVPYEQYF.

The DNA read from the CDR3 is TGCGCCAGCAGTAGCCGCACTGAA. Protein sequence: CASSSRTE. The CDR3, in full, reads CASSSRTEAFF. V is TRBV5-1 and J is TRBJ1-1; D uncertain. The read terminates 3 residues ahead of where the CDR3 ends, so the germline J gene completes it. CDR3 length: 11 amino acids. Germline V lookup: CDR1 SGHRS, CDR2 YFSETQ. V was pared by 5 bases and J by 4 bases, with 6 bases between.

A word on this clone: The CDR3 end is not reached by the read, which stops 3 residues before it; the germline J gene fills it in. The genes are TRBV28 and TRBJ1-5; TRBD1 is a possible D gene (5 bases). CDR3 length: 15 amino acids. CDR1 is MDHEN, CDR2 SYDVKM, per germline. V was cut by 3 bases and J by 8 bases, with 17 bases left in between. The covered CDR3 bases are TGTGCCAGCAGTTTTCGGGGGTCTTTGAAAAAGCCC. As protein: CASSFRGSLKKP. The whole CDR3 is CASSFRGSLKKPQHF.

The sequenced part of the CDR3 DNA is TGTGCCAGCAGCTCACAGGGACGGTACGATGAG. This gives the protein CASSSQGRYDE. The CDR3 in full is CASSSQGRYDEQFF. The rearrangement uses TRBV5-6 and TRBJ2-1, with a weak D call TRBD1 (6 bases). Read coverage stops 3 residues before the CDR3 terminus; the germline J gene supplies the remainder. The CDR3 length is 14 residues. The V end was cut by 3 bases, the J end by 8 bases, with 15 bases between. From germline, CDR1 is SGHDT and CDR2 YYEEEE.

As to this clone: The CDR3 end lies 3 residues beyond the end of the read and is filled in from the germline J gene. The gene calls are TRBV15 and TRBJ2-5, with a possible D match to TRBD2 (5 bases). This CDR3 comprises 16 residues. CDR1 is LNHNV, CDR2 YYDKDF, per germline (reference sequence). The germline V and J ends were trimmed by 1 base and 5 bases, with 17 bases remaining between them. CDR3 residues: CATSRVRPSSGETQYF. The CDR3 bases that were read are TGTGCCACCAGCAGAGTACGCCCCTCTTCGGGGGAGACC.

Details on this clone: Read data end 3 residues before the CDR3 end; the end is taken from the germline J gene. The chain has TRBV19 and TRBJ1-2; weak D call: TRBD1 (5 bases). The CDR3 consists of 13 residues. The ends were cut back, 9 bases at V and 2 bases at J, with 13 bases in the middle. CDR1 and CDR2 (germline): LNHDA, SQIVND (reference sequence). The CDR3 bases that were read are TGTGCCAGCGGACATGATTCAAACTATGGC. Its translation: CASGHDSNYG. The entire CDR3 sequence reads CASGHDSNYGYTF.

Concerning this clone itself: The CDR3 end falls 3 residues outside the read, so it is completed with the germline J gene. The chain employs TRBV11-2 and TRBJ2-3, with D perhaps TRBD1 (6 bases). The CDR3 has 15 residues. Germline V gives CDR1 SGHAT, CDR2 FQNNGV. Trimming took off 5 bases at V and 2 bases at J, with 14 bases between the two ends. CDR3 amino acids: CASSLIWTATDTQYF. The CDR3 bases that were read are TGTGCCAGCAGCCTAATCTGGACAGCCACAGATACG.

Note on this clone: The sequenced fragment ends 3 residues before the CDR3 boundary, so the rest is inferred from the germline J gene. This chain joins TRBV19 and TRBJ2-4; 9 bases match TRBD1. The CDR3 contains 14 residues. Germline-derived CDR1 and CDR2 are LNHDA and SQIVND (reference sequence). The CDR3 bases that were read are TGTGCCAGTAGTTGGGCGGGACAGGGTGATGGT. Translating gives CASSWAGQGDG. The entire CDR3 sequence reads CASSWAGQGDGQYF.

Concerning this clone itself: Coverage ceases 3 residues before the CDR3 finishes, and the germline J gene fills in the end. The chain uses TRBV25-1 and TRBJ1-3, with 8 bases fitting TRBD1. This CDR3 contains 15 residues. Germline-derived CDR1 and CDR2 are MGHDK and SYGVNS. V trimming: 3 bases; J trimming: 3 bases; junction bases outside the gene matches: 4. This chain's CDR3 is CASSDQGASGNTIYF. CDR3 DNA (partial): TGTGCCAGCAGTGACCAGGGGGCTAGTGGAAACACC.